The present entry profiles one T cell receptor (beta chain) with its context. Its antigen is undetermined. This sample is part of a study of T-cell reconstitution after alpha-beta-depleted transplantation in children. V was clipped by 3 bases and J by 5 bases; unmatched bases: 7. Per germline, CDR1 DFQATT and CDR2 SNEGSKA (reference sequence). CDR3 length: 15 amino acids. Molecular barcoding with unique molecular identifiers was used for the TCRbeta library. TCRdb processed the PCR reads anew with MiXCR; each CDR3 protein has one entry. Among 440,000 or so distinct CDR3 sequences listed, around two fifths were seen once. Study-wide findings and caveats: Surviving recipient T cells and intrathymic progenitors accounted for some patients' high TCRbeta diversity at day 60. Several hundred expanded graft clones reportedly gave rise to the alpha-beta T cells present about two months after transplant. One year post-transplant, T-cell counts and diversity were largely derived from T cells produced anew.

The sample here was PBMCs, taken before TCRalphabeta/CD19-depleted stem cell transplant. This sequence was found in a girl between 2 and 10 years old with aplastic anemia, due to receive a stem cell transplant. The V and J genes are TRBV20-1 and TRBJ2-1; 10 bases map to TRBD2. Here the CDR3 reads CSARITTSGNNEQFF. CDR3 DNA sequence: TGCAGTGCTAGGATTACTACTAGCGGGAACAATGAGCAGTTCTTC.